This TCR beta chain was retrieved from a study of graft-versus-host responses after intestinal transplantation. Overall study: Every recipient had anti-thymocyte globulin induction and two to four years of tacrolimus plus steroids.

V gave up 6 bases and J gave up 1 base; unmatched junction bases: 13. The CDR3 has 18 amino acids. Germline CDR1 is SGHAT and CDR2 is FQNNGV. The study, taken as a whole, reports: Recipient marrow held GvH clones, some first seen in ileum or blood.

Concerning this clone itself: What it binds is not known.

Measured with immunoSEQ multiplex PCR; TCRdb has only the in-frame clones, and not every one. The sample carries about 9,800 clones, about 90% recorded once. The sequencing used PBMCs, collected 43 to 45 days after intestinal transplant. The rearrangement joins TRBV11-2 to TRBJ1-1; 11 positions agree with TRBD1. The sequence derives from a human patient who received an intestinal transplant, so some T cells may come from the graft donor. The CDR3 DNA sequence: TGTGCCAGCAGTAGGGTCCCAGGGACAGGGGGTGAGAACACTGAAGCTTTCTTT. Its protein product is CASSRVPGTGGENTEAFF.